This TCR beta chain was recorded in a study of cytotoxic CD8 clonotypes in ibrutinib-treated CLL. Study information: Patients gave response samples after a median 12 months of treatment, range 6 to 36. Findings of the study overall: Clonality increased with ibrutinib response but returned toward baseline at progression. Sustained-remission patients were sampled at one set of times and progressing patients at different ones.

This clone was picked up one time. The target antigen is unknown. V dropped 7 bases and J dropped 7; count of bases not matched to a gene: 11. CDR1 and CDR2 from the germline V gene are MDHEN and SYDVKM. The CDR3 runs to 14 residues. Method: immunoSEQ multiplex PCR; TCRdb's copy keeps in-frame clones and lacks some. The profile shows some 170,000 clones, about 88% of them singletons. J is TRBJ1-1 and V is TRBV28, with TRBD1 matching over 8 bases. This clonotype originated in a human donor with chronic lymphocytic leukemia. This specimen was PBMCs, taken at disease progression, from a patient treated with ibrutinib. The CDR3 here is CASKNPDREREAFF. The CDR3 DNA follows: TGTGCCAGCAAGAATCCGGACAGGGAACGTGAAGCTTTCTTT.